This T cell receptor (beta chain) was found in a study of cytotoxic CD8 clonotypes in ibrutinib-treated CLL. Study-level information: Partial responses totalled around 25 and complete responses 2; after median around 74 months, about 15 remained remitted and approximately twelve progressed. Average yields of 255,043 productive templates and tens of thousands of productive rearrangements characterized the samples.

TCRdb's table, derived via immunoSEQ multiplex PCR, lists solely in-frame clones and lacks some. The sample has around 150,000 clones; over 65% are singletons. Regarding the study as a whole: Sampling time points were not equivalent between sustained-remission and progressing patients.

Note on this clone: Its specificity is not known.

This specimen consisted of PBMCs, obtained after 12 months of ibrutinib treatment. The receptor was derived from a human donor with chronic lymphocytic leukemia.

The CDR3: CASSSFWTGTEAFF. The CDR3, as DNA: TGTGCCAGCAGCTCATTTTGGACGGGCACTGAAGCTTTCTTT. The chain links TRBV7-2 to TRBJ1-1; D unclear. CDR3 length: 14 amino acids. V was pared by 4 bases and J by 4 bases, with 13 bases between. The germline gives CDR1 SGHTA, CDR2 FQGNSA.